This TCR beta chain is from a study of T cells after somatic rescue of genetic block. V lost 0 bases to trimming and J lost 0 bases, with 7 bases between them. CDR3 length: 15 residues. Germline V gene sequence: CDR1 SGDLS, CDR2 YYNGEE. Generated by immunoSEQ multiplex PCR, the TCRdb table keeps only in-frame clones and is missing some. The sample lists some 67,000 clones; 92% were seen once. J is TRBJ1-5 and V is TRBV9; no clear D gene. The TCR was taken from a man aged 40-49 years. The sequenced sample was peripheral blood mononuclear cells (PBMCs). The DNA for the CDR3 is TGTGCCAGCAGCGTAGATTTTAGTAGCAATCAGCCCCAGCATTTT. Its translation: CASSVDFSSNQPQHF.